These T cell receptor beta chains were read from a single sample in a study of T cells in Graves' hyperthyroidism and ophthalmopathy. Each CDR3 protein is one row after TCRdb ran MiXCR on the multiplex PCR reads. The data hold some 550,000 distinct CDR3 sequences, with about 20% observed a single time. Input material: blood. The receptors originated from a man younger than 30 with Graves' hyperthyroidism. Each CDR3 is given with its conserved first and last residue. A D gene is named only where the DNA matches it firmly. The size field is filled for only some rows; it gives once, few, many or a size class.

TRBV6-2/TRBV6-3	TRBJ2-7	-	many	TGTGCCAGCAGTTATACTACAAGGGCTTGGCACTTC	CASSYTTRAWHF
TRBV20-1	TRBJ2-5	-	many	TGCAGTGCTGCTGGTCGAGGCGGGGAGACCCAGTACTTC	CSAAGRGGETQYF
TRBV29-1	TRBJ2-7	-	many	TGCAGCGTTGAAGGGTTAAGGACAGCCTCCTACGAGCAGTACTTC	CSVEGLRTASYEQYF
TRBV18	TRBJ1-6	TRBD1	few	TGTGCCAGCTTCGGACAGGGGAGTTCACCCCTCCACTTT	CASFGQGSSPLHF
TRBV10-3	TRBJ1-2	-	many	TGTGCCATCAGTGATGAGGAGCGCACCTTC	CAISDEERTF
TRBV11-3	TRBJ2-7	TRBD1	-	TGTGCCAGCAGCTTATTCAGGGGGCACCCTAGTTCTGCATCCTACGAGCAGTACTTC	CASSLFRGHPSSASYEQYF
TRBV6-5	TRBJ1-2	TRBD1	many	TGTGCCAGCAGTTATTCCGCTCAGGGGGCGGGCTACACCTTC	CASSYSAQGAGYTF
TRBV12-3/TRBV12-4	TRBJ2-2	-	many	TGTGCCAGCAGTTGGGCAGGAAACACCGGGGAGCTGTTTTTT	CASSWAGNTGELFF
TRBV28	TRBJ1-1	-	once	TGTGCCAGCAGAGGCAGGCCTGAAGCTTTCTTT	CASRGRPEAFF
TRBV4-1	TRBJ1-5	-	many	TGCGCCAGCAGCTCCGAGGCAGGGGGCAATCAGCCCCAGCATTTT	CASSSEAGGNQPQHF
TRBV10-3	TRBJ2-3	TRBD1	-	TGTGCCATCAGTGAAAGTGGAAGAACCCCGGGACAGGGCCGATCGGAAACGCAGTATTTT	CAISESGRTPGQGRSETQYF
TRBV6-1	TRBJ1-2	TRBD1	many	TGTGCCACCATGATTGACAGGGGGCACTATGGCTACACCTTC	CATMIDRGHYGYTF
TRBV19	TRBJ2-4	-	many	TGTGCCAGTAGTAGGACAGCGTTGGCCCGGGAGGACATTCAGTACTTC	CASSRTALAREDIQYF
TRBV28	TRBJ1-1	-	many	TGTGCCAGCAGTTTAGGGGGCCGCTGGACTGAAACTTTCTTT	CASSLGGRWTETFF
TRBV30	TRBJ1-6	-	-	TGTGCCTGGACCGGGGGCTTCTCCTATAATTCACCCCTCCACTTT	CAWTGGFSYNSPLHF
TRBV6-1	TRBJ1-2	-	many	TGTGCCAGCAGCATTGACCTAGCTGGTGGCTACACCTTC	CASSIDLAGGYTF
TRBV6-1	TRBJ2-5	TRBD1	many	TGTGCCAGCAGTACCTTCCGGGACAGGGGACCAGAGACCCAGTACTTC	CASSTFRDRGPETQYF
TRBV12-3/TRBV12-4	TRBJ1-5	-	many	TGTGCCAGCAGTCGGACAGTTGATCAGCCCCAGCATTTT	CASSRTVDQPQHF
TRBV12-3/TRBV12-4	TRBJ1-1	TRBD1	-	TGTGCCAGCAGTCGAGACAGGGTCGCTGAAGCTTTCTTT	CASSRDRVAEAFF
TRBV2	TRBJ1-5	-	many	TGTGCCAGCAGGGGGGAGGGAGGTGGACAGCCCCAGCATTTT	CASRGEGGGQPQHF
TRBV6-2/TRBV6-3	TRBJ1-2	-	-	TGTGCCAGCAGTTATGACGGGGGCAGGATCAACTATGGCTACACCTTC	CASSYDGGRINYGYTF
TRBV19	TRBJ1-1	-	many	TGTGCCAGTAGTGATACAGGAAACACTGAAGCTTTCTTT	CASSDTGNTEAFF
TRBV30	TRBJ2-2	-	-	TGTGCCTGGAAAAGGGGGTCTTTCACCGGGGAGCTGTTTTTT	CAWKRGSFTGELFF
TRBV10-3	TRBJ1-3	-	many	TGTGCCATCAGTGAGGGCCTTTCGGGCTCTGGAAACACCATATATTTT	CAISEGLSGSGNTIYF
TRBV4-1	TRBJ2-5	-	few	TGCGCCAGCAGCCAAGCGGACTCGTCGGAGACCCAGTACTTC	CASSQADSSETQYF
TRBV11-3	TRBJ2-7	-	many	TGTGCCAGCAGCTCCGCCGGGACGGTTTCCTACGAGCAGTACTTC	CASSSAGTVSYEQYF
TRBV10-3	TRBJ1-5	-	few	TGTGCCGGCCCGGGCCAGCCTGATCAGCCCCAGCATTTT	CAGPGQPDQPQHF
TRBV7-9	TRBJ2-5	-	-	TGTGCCAGCACCCTCACCCAAGAGACCCAGTACTTC	CASTLTQETQYF
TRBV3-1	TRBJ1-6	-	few	TGTGCCAGCAGCCAAGATGGGCGTTCACCCCTCCACTTT	CASSQDGRSPLHF
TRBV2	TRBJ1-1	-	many	TGTGCCAGCAGCCCAATTTACAGGACGGGTGGCACTGAAGCTTTCTTT	CASSPIYRTGGTEAFF
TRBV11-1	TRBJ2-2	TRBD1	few	TGTGCCAGCAGCCAATCGGGACAGAGGCAGGGCACCGGGGAGCTGTTTTTT	CASSQSGQRQGTGELFF
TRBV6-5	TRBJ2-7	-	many	TGTGCCAGCAGCCGAAGGGGGGGCGCTTTCCACGAGCAGTACTTC	CASSRRGGAFHEQYF
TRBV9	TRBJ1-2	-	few	TGTGCCAGCTACGGGAATGGCTACACCTTC	CASYGNGYTF
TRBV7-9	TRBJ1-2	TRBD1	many	TGTGCCAGCAGCGTCGACAGGGTGATAAACTATGGCTACACCTTC	CASSVDRVINYGYTF
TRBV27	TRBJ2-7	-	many	TGTGCCAGCAGTTTAAACAGGGGAGGAGAGCAGTACTTC	CASSLNRGGEQYF
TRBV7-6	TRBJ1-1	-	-	TGTGCCAGCAGCTTAGTTGGGGATCCCACTGAAGCTTTCTTT	CASSLVGDPTEAFF
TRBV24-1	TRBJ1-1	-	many	TGTGCCACCAGCCGGACCGAACAGGGTTGGGAAAGCACTGAAGCTTTCTTT	CATSRTEQGWESTEAFF
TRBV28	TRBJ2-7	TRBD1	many	TGTGCCAGCAGACCCGGTTACAGGGGAGTAAAACGGCAATACGAGCAGTACTTC	CASRPGYRGVKRQYEQYF
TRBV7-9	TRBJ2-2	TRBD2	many	TGTGCCAGCAGCATCAGCGGGGTCAACACCGGGGAGCTGTTTTTT	CASSISGVNTGELFF
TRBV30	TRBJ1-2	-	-	TGTGCCTTGACACCTTTATCCTATGGCTACACCTTC	CALTPLSYGYTF
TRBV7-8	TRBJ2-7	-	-	TGTGCCAGCAGCCCCCTCGCAAGCCTACTCGCCTTC	CASSPLASLLAF
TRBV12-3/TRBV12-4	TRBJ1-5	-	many	TGTGCCAGCAGTTTTGGCGGCGGGGGCAATCAGCCCCAGCATTTT	CASSFGGGGNQPQHF
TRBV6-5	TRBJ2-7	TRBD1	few	TGTGCCAGCAGTTACTCGAGGGACAGGGAAGAGTTC	CASSYSRDREEF
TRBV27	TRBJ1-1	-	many	TGTGCCAGCAGACAGGGTCGGTTCATGAACACTGAAGCTTTCTTT	CASRQGRFMNTEAFF
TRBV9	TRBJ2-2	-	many	TGTGCCAGCAGCGTACTGGGAGCGGGTGGCGGGGAGCTGTTTTTT	CASSVLGAGGGELFF
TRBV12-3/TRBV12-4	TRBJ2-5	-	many	TGTGCCAGTATGAGGGGGAACGTAGCCCAGTACTTC	CASMRGNVAQYF
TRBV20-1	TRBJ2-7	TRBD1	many	TGCAGTGCTGACGGACAGGCCTACGAGCAGTACTTC	CSADGQAYEQYF
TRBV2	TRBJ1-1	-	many	TGTGCCAGCATGATGAGGGGGACGTTAGTAGCTTTCTTT	CASMMRGTLVAFF
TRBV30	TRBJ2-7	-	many	TGTGCATCTCAACAGGGTTTGGGGGAGCAGTACTTC	CASQQGLGEQYF
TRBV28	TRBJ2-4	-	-	TGTGCCAGCAGCTCCCCGGCGGGGGCCAAAAACATTCATTACTTC	CASSSPAGAKNIHYF
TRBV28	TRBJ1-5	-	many	TGTGCCAGCAGTAGGGGTTGTTGCAATCAGCCCCAGCATTTT	CASSRGCCNQPQHF
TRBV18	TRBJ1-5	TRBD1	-	TGTGCCAGCTCACCACTAGGGGGCTTGGGTCAGCCCCAGCATTTT	CASSPLGGLGQPQHF
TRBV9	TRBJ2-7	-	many	TGTGCCAGCAGCGTCGGGGACCGGCACTCCTACGAGCAGTACTTC	CASSVGDRHSYEQYF
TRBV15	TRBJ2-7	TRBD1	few	TGTGCCACCAGCAGAGGCAGGGGGCTTACCTACGAGCAGTACTTC	CATSRGRGLTYEQYF
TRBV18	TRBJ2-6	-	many	TGTGCCAGCTCACCAACTGCTCTCTCTGGGGCCAACGTCCTGACTTTC	CASSPTALSGANVLTF
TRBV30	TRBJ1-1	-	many	TGTGCCTGGAGTGAAATCGGAGGAACTGAAGCTTTCTTT	CAWSEIGGTEAFF
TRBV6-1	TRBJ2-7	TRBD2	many	TGTGCCAGCAGTGAGGCAGCGGGAACCAACTACGAGCAGTACTTC	CASSEAAGTNYEQYF
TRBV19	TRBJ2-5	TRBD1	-	TGTGCCAGTAGCTCCGGGACAGGGCAAGAGACCCAGTACTTC	CASSSGTGQETQYF
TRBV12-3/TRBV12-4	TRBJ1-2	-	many	TGTGCCAGCACCTTATTCGGGGGCTATGGCTACACCTTC	CASTLFGGYGYTF
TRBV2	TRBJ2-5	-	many	TGTGCCAGCAGTGGACATACCCAAGAGACCCAGTACTTC	CASSGHTQETQYF